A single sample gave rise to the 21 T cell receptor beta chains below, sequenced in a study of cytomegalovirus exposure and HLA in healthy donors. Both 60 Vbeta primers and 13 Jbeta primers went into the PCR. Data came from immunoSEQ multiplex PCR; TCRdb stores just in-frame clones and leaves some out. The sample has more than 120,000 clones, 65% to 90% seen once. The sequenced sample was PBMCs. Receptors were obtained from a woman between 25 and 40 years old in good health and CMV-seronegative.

CDR3 loop: CASSIDGATGNTIYF. In DNA, the CDR3 is TGTGCCAGTAGTATAGATGGGGCTACTGGAAACACCATATATTTT. The chain couples TRBV19 to TRBJ1-3, with D perhaps matching TRBD1 (5 bases). CDR3 length: 15 amino acids. Trimming pared 0 bases from V and 2 bases from J, leaving 8 bases between. CDR1 is LNHDA and CDR2 is SQIVND in the germline V gene (reference sequence).

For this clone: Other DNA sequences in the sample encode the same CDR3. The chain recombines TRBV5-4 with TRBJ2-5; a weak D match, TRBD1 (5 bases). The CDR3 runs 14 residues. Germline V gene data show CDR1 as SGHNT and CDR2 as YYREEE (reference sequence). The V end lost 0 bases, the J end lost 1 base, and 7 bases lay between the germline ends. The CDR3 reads CASSLGDSQETQYF. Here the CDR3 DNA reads TGTGCCAGCAGCTTGGGTGACAGCCAAGAGACCCAGTACTTC.

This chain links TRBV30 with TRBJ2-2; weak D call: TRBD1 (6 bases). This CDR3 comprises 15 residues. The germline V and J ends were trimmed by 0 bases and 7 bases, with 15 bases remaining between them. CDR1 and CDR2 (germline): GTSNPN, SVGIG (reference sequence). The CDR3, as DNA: TGTGCCTGGAGTGTTCGACAGGCCCCGGGCGGGGAGCTGTTTTTT. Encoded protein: CAWSVRQAPGGELFF.

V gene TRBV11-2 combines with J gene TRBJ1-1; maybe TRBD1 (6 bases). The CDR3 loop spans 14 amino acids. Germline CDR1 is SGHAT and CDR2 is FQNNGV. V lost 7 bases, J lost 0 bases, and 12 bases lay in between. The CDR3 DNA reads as TGTGCCAGCAACCCGACAGGCTTGAACACTGAAGCTTTCTTT. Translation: CASNPTGLNTEAFF.

This chain's CDR3 is CASTPLGGVSTDTQYF. CDR3 sequence (DNA): TGTGCCAGCACCCCCCTCGGGGGGGTCAGCACAGATACGCAGTATTTT. This chain uses TRBV9 with TRBJ2-3; 8 bases align to TRBD2. The germline gives CDR1 SGDLS, CDR2 YYNGEE. Trimming cost V 6 bases and J 0 bases; bases outside gene matches: 9. The CDR3 has 16 residues.

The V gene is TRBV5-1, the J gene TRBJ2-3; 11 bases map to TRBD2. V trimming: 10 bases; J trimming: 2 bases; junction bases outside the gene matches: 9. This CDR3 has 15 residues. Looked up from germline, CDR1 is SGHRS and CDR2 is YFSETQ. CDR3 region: CAARRTSGPTDTQYF. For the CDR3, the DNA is TGCGCCGCCCGAAGGACTAGCGGGCCCACAGATACGCAGTATTTT.

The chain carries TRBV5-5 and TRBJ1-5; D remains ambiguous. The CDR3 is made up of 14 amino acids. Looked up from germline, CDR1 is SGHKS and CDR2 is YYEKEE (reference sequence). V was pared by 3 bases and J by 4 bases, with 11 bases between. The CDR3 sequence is CASSSQRGNQPQHF. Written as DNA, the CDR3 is TGTGCCAGCAGCTCCCAGCGGGGTAATCAGCCCCAGCATTTT.

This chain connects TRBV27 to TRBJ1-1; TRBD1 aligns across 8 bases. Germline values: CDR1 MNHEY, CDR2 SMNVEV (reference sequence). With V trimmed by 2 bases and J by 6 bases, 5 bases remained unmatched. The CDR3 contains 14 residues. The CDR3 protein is CASSLHRGSAEAFF. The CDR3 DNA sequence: TGTGCCAGCAGTTTACACAGGGGGTCCGCTGAAGCTTTCTTT.

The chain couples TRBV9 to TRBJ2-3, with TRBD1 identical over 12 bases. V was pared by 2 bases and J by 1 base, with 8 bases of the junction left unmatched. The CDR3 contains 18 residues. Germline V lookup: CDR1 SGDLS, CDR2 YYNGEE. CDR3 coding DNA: TGTGCCAGCAGCGTTGGGACAGGGGGCCCCATCCGCACAGATACGCAGTATTTT. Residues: CASSVGTGGPIRTDTQYF.

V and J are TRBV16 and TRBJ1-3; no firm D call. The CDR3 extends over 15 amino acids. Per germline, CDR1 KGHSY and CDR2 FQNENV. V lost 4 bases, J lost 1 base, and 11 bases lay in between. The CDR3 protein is CASSLDGRSGNTIYF. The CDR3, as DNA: TGTGCCAGCAGCCTCGACGGGAGATCTGGAAACACCATATATTTT.

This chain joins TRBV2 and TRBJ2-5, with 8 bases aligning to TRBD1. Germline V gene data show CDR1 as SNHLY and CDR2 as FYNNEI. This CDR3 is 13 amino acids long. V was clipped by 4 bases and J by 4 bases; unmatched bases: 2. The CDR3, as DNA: TGTGCCAGCAGTGCACAGGGGGTAGAGACCCAGTACTTC. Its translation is CASSAQGVETQYF.

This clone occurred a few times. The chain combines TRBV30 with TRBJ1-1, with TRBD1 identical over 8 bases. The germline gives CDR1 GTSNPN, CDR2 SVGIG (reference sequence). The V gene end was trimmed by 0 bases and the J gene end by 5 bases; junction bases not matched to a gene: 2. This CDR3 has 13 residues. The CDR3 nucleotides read TGTGCCTGGAGTGTCGACAGGGGTACTGAAGCTTTCTTT. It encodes CAWSVDRGTEAFF.

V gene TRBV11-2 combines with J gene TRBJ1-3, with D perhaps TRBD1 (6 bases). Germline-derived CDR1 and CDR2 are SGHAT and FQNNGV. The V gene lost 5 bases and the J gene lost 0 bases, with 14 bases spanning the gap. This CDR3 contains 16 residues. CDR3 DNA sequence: TGTGCCAGCAGCCAACAGGGAGGGGACTCTGGAAACACCATATATTTT. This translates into CASSQQGGDSGNTIYF.

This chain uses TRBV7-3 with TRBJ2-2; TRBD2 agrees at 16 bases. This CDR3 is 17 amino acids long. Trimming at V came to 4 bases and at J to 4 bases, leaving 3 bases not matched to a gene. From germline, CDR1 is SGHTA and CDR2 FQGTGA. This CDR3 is CASSSGTSGRATGELFF. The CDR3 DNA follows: TGTGCCAGCAGCTCAGGGACTAGCGGGAGGGCCACCGGGGAGCTGTTTTTT.

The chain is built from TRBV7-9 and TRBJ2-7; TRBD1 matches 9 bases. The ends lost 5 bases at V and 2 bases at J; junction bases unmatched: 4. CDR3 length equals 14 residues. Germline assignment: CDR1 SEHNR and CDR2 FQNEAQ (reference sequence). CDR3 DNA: TGTGCCAGCAGCCCGGGACAGGGTCCCTACGAGCAGTACTTC. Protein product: CASSPGQGPYEQYF.

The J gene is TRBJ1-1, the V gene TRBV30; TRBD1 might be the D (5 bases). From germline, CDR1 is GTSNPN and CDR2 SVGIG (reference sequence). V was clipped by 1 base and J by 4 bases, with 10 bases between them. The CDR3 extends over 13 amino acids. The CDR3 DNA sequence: TGTGCCTGGAGTGGGGGGGATAGCACTGAAGCTTTCTTT. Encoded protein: CAWSGGDSTEAFF.

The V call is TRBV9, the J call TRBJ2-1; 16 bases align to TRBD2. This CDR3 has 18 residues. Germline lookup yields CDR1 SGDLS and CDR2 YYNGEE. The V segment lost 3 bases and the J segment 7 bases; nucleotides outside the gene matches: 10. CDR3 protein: CASSDWSGTSGRENEQFF. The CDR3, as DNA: TGTGCCAGCAGCGATTGGTCCGGGACTAGCGGGAGGGAAAATGAGCAGTTCTTC.

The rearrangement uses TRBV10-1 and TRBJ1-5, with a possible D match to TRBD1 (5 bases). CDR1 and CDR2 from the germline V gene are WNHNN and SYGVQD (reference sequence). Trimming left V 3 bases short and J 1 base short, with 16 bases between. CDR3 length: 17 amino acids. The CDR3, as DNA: TGCGCCAGCAGTGAACCCTGGCAGGGTGGGAGCAATCAGCCCCAGCATTTT. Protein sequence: CASSEPWQGGSNQPQHF.

The CDR3 DNA sequence: TGTGCCAGCAGCCCCAGTGCAACTAATGAAAAACTGTTTTTT. Translated: CASSPSATNEKLFF. The chain combines TRBV11-2 with TRBJ1-4; D uncertain. Trimming pared 5 bases from V and 0 bases from J, leaving 7 bases between. Germline values: CDR1 SGHAT, CDR2 FQNNGV. The CDR3 is 14 residues long.

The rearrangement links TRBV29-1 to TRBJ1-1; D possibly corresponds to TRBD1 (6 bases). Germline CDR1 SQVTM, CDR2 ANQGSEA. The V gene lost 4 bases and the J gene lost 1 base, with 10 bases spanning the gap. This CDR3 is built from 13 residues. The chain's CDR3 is CSVVGRGNTEAFF. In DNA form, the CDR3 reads TGCAGCGTTGTTGGCAGGGGGAACACTGAAGCTTTCTTT.

The CDR3 is CASSPSSRGREKLFF. The DNA for the CDR3 is TGTGCCAGCAGCCCCTCTAGCAGGGGTCGTGAAAAACTGTTTTTT. The chain combines TRBV28 with TRBJ1-4, with a weak D call TRBD1 (6 bases). The CDR3 spans 15 residues. With 6 bases removed from V and 7 bases from J, the gap between germline ends came to 18 bases. Germline CDR1 reads MDHEN; CDR2 reads SYDVKM.